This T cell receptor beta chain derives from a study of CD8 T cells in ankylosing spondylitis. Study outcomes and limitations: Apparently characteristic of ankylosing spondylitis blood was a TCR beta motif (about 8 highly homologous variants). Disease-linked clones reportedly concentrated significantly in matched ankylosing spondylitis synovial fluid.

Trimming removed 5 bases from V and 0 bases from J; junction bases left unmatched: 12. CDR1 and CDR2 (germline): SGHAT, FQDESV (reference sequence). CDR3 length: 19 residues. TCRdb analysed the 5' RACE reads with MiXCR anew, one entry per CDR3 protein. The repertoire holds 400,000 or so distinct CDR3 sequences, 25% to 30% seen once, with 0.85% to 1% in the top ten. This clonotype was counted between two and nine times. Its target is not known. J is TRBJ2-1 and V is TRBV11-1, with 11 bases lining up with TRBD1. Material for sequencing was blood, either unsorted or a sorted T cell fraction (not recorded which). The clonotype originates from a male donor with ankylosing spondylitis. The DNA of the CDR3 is TGTGCCAGCAGCCGACCGGGACAGGGGGGCAATCGCTCCTACAATGAGCAGTTCTTC. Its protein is CASSRPGQGGNRSYNEQFF.